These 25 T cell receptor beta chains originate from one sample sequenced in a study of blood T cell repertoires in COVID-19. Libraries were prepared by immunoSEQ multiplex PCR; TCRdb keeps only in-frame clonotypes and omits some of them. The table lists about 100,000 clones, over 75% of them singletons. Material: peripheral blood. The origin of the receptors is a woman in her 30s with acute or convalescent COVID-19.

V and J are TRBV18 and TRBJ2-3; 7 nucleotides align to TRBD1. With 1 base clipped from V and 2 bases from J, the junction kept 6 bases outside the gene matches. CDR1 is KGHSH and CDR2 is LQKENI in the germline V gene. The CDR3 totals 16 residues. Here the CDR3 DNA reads TGTGCCAGCTCACCACAGGTGACAGGGATCACAGATACGCAGTATTTT. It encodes CASSPQVTGITDTQYF.

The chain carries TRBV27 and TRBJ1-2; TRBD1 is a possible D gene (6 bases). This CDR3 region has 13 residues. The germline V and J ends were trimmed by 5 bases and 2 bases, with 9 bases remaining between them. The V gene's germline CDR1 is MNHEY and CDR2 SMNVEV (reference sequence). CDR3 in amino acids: CASSPGQNYGYTF. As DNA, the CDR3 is TGTGCCAGCAGTCCCGGACAGAACTATGGCTACACCTTC.

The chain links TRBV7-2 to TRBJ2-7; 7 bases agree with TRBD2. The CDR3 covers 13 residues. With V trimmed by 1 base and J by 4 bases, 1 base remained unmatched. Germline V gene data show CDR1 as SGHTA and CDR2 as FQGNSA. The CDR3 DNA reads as TGTGCCAGCAGCTTAGGAGCGGGGTACGAGCAGTACTTC. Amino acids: CASSLGAGYEQYF.

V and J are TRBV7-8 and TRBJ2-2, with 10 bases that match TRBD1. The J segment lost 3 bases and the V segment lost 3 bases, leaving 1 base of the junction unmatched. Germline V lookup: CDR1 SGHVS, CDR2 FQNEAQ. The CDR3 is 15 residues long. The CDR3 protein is CASSFGTGDTGELFF. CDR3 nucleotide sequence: TGTGCCAGCAGCTTCGGGACAGGGGACACCGGGGAGCTGTTTTTT.

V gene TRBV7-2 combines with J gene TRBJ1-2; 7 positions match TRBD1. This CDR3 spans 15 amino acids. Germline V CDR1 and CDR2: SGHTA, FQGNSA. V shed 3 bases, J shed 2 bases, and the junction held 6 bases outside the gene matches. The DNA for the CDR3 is TGTGCCAGCAGCTTGACAGGGAAGGGGAACTATGGCTACACCTTC. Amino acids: CASSLTGKGNYGYTF. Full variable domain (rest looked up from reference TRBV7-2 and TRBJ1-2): GAGVSQSPSNKVTEKGKDVELRCDPISGHTALYWYRQSLGQGLEFLIYFQGNSAPDKSGLPSDRFSAERTGGSVSTLTIQRTQQEDSAVYLCASSLTGKGNYGYTFGSGTRLTVV.

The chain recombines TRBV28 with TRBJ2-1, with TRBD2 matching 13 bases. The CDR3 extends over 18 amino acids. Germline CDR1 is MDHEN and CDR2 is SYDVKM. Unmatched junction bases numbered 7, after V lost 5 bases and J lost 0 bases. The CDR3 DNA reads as TGTGCCAGCAGTCCTCAGACTAGCGGGGGGCCCTCCTACAATGAGCAGTTCTTC. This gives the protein CASSPQTSGGPSYNEQFF.

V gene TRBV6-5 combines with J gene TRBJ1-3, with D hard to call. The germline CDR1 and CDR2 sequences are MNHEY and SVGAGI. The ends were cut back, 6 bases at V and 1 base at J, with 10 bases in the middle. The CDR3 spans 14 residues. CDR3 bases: TGTGCCAGCAGCCGACACGTATCTGGAAACACCATATATTTT. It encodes CASSRHVSGNTIYF.

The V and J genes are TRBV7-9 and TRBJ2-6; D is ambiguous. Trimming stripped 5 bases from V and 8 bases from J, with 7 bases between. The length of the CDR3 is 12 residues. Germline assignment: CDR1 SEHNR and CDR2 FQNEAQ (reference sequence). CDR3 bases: TGTGCCAGCAGCCCCAACACCAACGTCCTGACTTTC. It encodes CASSPNTNVLTF.

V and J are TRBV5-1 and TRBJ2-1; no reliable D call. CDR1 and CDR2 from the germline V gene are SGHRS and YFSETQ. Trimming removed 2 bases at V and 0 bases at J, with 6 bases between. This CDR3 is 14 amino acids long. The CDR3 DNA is TGCGCCAGCAGCTTCGAGAGCTCCTACAATGAGCAGTTCTTC. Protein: CASSFESSYNEQFF.

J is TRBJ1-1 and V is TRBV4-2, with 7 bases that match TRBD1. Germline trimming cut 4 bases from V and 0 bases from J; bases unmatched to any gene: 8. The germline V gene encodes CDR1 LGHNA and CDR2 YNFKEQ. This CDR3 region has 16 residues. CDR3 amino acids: CASSREVGQMNTEAFF. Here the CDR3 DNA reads TGTGCCAGCAGCCGGGAGGTGGGACAGATGAACACTGAAGCTTTCTTT.

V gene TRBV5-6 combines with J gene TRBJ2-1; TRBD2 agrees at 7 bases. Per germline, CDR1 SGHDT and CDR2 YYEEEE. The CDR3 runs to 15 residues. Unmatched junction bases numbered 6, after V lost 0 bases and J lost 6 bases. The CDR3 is CASSLGDYDGNEQFF. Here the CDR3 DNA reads TGTGCCAGCAGCTTGGGGGACTACGACGGCAATGAGCAGTTCTTC.

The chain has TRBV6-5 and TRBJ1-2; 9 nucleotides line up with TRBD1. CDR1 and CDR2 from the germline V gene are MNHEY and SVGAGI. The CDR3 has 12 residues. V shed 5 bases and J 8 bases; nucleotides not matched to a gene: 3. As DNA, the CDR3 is TGTGCCAGCAGTCGACAGGGGGACGGCTACACCTTC. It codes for CASSRQGDGYTF.

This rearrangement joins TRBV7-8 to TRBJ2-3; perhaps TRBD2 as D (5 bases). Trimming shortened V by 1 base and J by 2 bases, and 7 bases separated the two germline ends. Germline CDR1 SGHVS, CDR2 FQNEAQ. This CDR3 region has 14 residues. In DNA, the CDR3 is TGTGCCAGCAGCTTAGGACTAATCACAGATACGCAGTATTTT. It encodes CASSLGLITDTQYF.

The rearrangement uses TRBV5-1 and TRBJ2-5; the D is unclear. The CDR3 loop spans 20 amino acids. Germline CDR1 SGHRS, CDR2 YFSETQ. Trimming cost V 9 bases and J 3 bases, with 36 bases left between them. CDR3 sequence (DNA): TGCGCCACCGTGAGGAAGCACGTGGATCCTAACCCCATGTTGGAAGAGACCCAGTACTTC. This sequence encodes CATVRKHVDPNPMLEETQYF.

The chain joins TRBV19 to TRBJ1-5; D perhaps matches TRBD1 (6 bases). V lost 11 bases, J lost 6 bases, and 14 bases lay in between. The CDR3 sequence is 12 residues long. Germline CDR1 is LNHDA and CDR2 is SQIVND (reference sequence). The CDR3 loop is CAGGFGVQPQHF. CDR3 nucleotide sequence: TGTGCCGGGGGCTTTGGGGTTCAGCCCCAGCATTTT.

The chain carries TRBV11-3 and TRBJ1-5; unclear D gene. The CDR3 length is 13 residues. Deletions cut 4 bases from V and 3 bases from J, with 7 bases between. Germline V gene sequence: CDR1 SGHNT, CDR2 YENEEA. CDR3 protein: CASSYNYNQPQHF. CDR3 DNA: TGTGCCAGCAGCTACAATTACAATCAGCCCCAGCATTTT.

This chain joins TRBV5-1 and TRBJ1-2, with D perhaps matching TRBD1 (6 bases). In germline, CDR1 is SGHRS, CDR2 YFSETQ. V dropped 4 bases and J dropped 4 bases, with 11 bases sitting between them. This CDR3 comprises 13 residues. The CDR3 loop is CASSPDSVYGYTF. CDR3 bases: TGCGCCAGCAGCCCGGACAGCGTCTATGGCTACACCTTC.

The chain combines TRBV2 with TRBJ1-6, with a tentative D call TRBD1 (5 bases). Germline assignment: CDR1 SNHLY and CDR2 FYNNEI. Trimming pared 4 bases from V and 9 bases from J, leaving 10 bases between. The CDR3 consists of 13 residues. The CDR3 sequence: CASSVDSLSPLHF. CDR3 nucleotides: TGTGCCAGCAGTGTCGACAGTCTTTCACCCCTCCACTTT.

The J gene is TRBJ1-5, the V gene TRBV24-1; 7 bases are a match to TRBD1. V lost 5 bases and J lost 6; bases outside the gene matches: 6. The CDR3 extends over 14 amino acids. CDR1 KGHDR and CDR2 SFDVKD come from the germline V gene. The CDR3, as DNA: TGTGCCACCAGTGTCAGGGGGGCGGGTCAGCCCCAGCATTTT. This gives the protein CATSVRGAGQPQHF.

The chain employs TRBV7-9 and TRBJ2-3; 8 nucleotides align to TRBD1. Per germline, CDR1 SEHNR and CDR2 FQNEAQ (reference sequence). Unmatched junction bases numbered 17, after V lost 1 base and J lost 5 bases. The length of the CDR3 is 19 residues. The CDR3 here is CASSLVRYDRGRVQDTQYF. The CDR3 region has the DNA TGTGCCAGCAGCTTAGTAAGATATGACAGGGGAAGGGTTCAAGATACGCAGTATTTT.

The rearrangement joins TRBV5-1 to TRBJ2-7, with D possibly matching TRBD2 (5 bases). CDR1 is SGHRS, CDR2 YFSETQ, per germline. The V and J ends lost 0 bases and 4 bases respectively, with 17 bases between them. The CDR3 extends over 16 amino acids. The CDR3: CASSLEFPSPTYEQYF. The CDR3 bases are TGCGCCAGCAGCTTGGAGTTTCCTAGCCCCACATACGAGCAGTACTTC.

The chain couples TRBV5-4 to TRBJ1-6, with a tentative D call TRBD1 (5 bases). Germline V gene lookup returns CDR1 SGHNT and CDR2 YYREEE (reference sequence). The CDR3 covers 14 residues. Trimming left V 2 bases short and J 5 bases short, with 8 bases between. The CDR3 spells CASSFREDNSPLHF. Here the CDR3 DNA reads TGTGCCAGCAGCTTCAGGGAGGATAATTCACCCCTCCACTTT. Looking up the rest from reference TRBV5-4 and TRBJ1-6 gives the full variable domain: ETGVTQSPTHLIKTRGQQVTLRCSSQSGHNTVSWYQQALGQGPQFIFQYYREEENGRGNFPPRFSGLQFPNYSSELNVNALELDDSALYLCASSFREDNSPLHFGNGTRLTVT.

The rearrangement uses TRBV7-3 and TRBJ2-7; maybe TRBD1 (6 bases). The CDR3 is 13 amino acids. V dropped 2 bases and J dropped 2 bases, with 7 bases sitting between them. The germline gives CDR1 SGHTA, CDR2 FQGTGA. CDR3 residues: CASSLAGAYEQYF. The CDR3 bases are TGTGCCAGCAGCTTAGCAGGGGCCTACGAGCAGTACTTC. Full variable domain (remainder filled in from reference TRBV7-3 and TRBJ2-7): GAGVSQTPSNKVTEKGKYVELRCDPISGHTALYWYRQSLGQGPEFLIYFQGTGAADDSGLPNDRFFAVRPEGSVSTLKIQRTERGDSAVYLCASSLAGAYEQYFGPGTRLTVT.

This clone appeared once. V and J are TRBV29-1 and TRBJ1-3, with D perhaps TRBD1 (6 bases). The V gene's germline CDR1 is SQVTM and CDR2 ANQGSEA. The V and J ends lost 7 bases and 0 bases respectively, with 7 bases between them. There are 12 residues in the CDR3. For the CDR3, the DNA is TGCAGCGCGGGACACTCTGGAAACACCATATATTTT. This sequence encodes CSAGHSGNTIYF.

The CDR3 DNA reads as TGTGCCAGCAGGAGGGGAGGGAACACTGAAGCTTTCTTT. This gives the protein CASRRGGNTEAFF. The chain uses TRBV2 and TRBJ1-1, with D possibly TRBD1 on 5 matching bases. The CDR3 extends over 13 amino acids. With 6 bases removed from V and 1 base from J, the gap between germline ends came to 9 bases. Germline V gives CDR1 SNHLY, CDR2 FYNNEI.